The T cell receptor (beta chain) under discussion was sequenced for a study of post-analysis software for immune sequencing data. Study-wide context: The disease courses covered relapsing-remitting, secondary progressive and progressive-relapsing multiple sclerosis.

The CDR3 consists of 13 residues. Trimming removed 8 bases from V and 5 bases from J, with 15 bases in between. CDR1 is SQVTM and CDR2 is ANQGSEA in the germline V gene. Tagging with unique molecular identifiers was a feature of the TCR beta cDNA libraries. Out of about 1 to 11 million T cells, a few hundred thousand cDNA molecules were generated. TCRdb redid the calling of the PCR reads with MiXCR, one entry per CDR3 protein. The table lists roughly 670,000 distinct CDR3 sequences, around 64% of them singletons. This clonotype has just a few counts. What it recognizes is unknown. Notes on the study in general: Samples sharing a preparation batch grouped tightly together when assessed by F measure. In patients, TRBV5-6, TRBV5-1 and TRBV20-1 belonged to five TRBV segments found more frequently than in controls. Patients with multiple sclerosis recorded significantly lower normalized Chao1 diversity than controls, the study found.

The chain employs TRBV29-1 and TRBJ1-4; tentative D call: TRBD1 (5 bases). This TCR was sampled from a girl aged 2 to 10 with multiple sclerosis. The specimen was blood. The CDR3 DNA follows: TGCAGCTTTCAGGGATATGCCAATGAAAAACTGTTTTTT. Its protein product is CSFQGYANEKLFF.